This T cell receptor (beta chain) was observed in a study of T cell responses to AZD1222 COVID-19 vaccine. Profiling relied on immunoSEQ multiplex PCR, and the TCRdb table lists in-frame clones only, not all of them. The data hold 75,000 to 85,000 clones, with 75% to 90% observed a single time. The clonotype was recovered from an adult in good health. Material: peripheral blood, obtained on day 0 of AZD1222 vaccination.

CDR3 bases: TGTGCCAGCAGTTTGCCATCGCGATATGGCTACACCTTC. It encodes CASSLPSRYGYTF. The chain uses TRBV28 and TRBJ1-2; D is undetermined. V was trimmed by 3 bases and J by 5 bases, leaving 10 bases between them. The CDR3 is made up of 13 amino acids. Germline lookup yields CDR1 MDHEN and CDR2 SYDVKM.